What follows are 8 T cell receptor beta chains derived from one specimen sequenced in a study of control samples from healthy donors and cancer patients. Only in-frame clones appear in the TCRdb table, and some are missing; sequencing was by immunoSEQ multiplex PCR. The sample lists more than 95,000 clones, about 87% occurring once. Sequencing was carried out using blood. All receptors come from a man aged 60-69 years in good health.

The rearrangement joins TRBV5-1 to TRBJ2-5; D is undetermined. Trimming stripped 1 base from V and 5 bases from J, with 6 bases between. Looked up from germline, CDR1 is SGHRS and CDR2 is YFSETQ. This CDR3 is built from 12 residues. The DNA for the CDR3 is TGCGCCAGCAGCTTGACCTTGGAGACCCAGTACTTC. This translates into CASSLTLETQYF.

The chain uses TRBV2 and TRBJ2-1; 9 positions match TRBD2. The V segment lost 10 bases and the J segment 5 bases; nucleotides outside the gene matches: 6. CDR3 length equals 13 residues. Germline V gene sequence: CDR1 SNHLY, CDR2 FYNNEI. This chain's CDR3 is CATNSGGDNEQFF. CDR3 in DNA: TGTGCCACAAATAGCGGGGGCGACAATGAGCAGTTCTTC.

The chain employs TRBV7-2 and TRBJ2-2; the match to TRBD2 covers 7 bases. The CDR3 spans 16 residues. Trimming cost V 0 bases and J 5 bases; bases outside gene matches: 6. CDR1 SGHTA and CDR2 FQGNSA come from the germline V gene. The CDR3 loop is CASSLARAGVTGELFF. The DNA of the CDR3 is TGTGCCAGCAGCTTAGCCCGGGCGGGGGTAACCGGGGAGCTGTTTTTT.

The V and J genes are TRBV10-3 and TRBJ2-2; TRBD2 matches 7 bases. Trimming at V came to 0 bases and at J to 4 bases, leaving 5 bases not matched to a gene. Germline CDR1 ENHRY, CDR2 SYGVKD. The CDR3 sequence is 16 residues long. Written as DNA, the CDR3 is TGTGCCATCAGTGAGTCTGCGGGGGTTGGCACCGGGGAGCTGTTTTTT. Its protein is CAISESAGVGTGELFF.

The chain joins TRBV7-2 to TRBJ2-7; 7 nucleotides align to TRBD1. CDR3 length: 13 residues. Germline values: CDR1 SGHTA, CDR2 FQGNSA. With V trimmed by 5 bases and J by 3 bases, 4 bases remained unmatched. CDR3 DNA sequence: TGTGCCAGCAGCACCGGACAGGTCTACGAGCAGTACTTC. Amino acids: CASSTGQVYEQYF.

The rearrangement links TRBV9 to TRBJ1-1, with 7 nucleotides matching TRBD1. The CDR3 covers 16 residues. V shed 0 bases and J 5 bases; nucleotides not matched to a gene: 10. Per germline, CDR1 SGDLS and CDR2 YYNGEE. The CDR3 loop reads CASSVGGTATGTEAFF. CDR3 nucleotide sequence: TGTGCCAGCAGCGTAGGTGGGACAGCAACAGGGACTGAAGCTTTCTTT.

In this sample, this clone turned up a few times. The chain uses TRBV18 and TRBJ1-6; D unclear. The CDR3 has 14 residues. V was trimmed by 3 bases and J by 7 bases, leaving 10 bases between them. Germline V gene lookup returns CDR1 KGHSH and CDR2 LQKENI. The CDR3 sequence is CASSPMERNSPLHF. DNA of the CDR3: TGTGCCAGCTCACCGATGGAACGGAATTCACCCCTCCACTTT.

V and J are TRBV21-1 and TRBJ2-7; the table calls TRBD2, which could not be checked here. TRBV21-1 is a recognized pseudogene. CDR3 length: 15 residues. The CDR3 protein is CASSKGVGGRYEQYF. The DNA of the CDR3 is TGTGCCAGCAGCAAGGGGGTCGGGGGGCGATACGAGCAGTACTTC.